This note documents a single TCR beta chain sequence. What it recognizes is unknown. This specimen belongs to a study of T-cell memory formation after mild COVID-19. As for the study in general: Largely donor-specific TCR clusters were found.

General study points: Clones that contracted from day 15 to 85 were balanced CD4/CD8, while later expanders leaned CD4+. Some responding clones appeared in pre-infection memory, suggesting cross-reactive memory joined.

TCRdb ran MiXCR on the 5' RACE reads and lists one entry per CDR3 protein. The data hold just under 350,000 distinct CDR3 sequences, with about an eighth observed a single time. The sequence came from a man aged 18 to 30 who had mild COVID-19 (a few samples of this study predate the infection). Cell type and time point are not known. Sample: PBMCs or a T cell subset sorted from them (not recorded which).

CDR3 sequence reads: CASSLGGAWTEAFF. The DNA of the CDR3 is TGTGCCAGCAGCTTGGGCGGGGCGTGGACTGAAGCTTTCTTT. The rearrangement joins TRBV5-5 to TRBJ1-1; D is possibly TRBD1 (5 bases). V lost 0 bases to trimming and J lost 5 bases, with 11 bases between them. This CDR3 comprises 14 residues. Germline loops: CDR1 SGHKS, CDR2 YYEKEE (reference sequence). Together with reference TRBV5-5 and TRBJ1-1, the CDR3 gives the full variable domain: DAGVTQSPTHLIKTRGQQVTLRCSPISGHKSVSWYQQVLGQGPQFIFQYYEKEERGRGNFPDRFSARQFPNYSSELNVNALLLGDSALYLCASSLGGAWTEAFFGQGTRLTVV.